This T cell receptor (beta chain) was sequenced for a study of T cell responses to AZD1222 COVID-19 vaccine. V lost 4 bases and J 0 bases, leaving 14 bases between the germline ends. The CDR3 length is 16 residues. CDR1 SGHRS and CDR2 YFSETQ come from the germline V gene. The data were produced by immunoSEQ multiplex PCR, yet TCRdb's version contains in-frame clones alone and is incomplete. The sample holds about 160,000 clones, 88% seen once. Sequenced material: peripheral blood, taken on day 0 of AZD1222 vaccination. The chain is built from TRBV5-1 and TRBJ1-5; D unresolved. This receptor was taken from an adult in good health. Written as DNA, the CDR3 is TGCGCCAGCAGCCCCTTGGGTGGTAGTAGCAATCAGCCCCAGCATTTT. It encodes CASSPLGGSSNQPQHF.